The rows below give T cell receptor beta chains drawn from one sample of a study of CD8 T cells in Susac syndrome. TCRdb processed the immunoSEQ multiplex PCR reads anew with MiXCR; each CDR3 protein has one entry. This sample carries 170,000 or so distinct CDR3 sequences, 93% of them seen once, and the ten largest clones take roughly 0.098%. Sequencing was done on a sample of CD4+ T cells from PBMCs. The source is a human donor with multiple sclerosis. The conserved cysteine and the conserved F or W are not part of the CDR3 here.

CDR3: ASSFGQGLNEQY; length: 12; V: TRBV28
CDR3: ASSEGGLTDTQY; length: 12; V: TRBV9
CDR3: ASSIRGAVNQPQH; length: 13; V: TRBV19
CDR3: ASSLTGPYGYT; length: 11; V: TRBV28
CDR3: ASSRGQGSSPLH; length: 12; V: TRBV7-9
CDR3: ASSSELAGDPSRRTDTQY; length: 18; V: TRBV27
CDR3: ASSIISELNQPQH; length: 13; V: TRBV19
CDR3: ASSLFPSDEQY; length: 11; V: TRBV5-6
CDR3: ASSPRSAGGHNEQF; length: 14; V: TRBV9
CDR3: ASSADRGRNTIY; length: 12; V: TRBV5-6
CDR3: ASSADGYGYT; length: 10; V: TRBV10-1
CDR3: ASSLLDGGSTDTQY; length: 14; V: TRBV5-4
CDR3: SAKGLADFYEQY; length: 12; V: TRBV20-1
CDR3: ASSGDSYGYT; length: 10; V: TRBV5-1
CDR3: ASSGLAGSRKQY; length: 12; V: TRBV2
CDR3: SAPLLGKETQY; length: 11; V: TRBV20-1
CDR3: ASSLQAGASDTQY; length: 13; V: TRBV28
CDR3: ASSVAPITGGNQPQH; length: 15; V: TRBV5-1
CDR3: ATSAWTSGNTDTQY; length: 14; V: TRBV15
CDR3: ASSVGLLNTGELF; length: 13; V: TRBV7-2
CDR3: ASSYSTRGRSLNTEAF; length: 16; V: TRBV6-2/TRBV6-3
CDR3: ASYGAGVEQF; length: 10; V: TRBV7-8
CDR3: ASRDIADTQY; length: 10; V: TRBV2
CDR3: ASSLISVRLGETQY; length: 14; V: TRBV28
CDR3: ASSPLSSGNTIY; length: 12; V: TRBV27
CDR3: ASSSTRLLDIQY; length: 12; V: TRBV7-2